This T cell receptor beta chain was sequenced in a study of CD8+ T cells in alopecia areata. Overall study context: Treated patients were given 5 to 10 mg oral tofacitinib twice daily.

Investigators isolated RNA and reverse transcribed it into cDNA to act as the sequencing template. TCRdb's copy holds only in-frame clones and misses some; the assay was immunoSEQ multiplex PCR. The top ten hold 4.5% of the sample, which has around 130,000 clones, 50% to 60% seen once. This CDR3 is 13 amino acids long. Germline V CDR1 and CDR2: SEHNR, FQNEAQ (reference sequence). V was trimmed by 1 base and J by 1 base, leaving 4 bases between them. PBMCs were stained for CD3, CD4 and CD8, and CD4+ and CD8+ T cells were sorted. Note on this clone: Its antigen remains unidentified.

Study-level findings and limits: Lesional scalp, especially alopecia totalis/universalis, showed higher clonality than normal scalp.

This TCR was recovered from a human donor with alopecia areata. The source material was CD4+ T cells sorted from blood, sampled at week 0. V usage is TRBV7-9 and J usage is TRBJ1-1; D remains ambiguous. CDR3 sequence (DNA): TGTGCCAGCAGCTTAGGGGAGAACACTGAAGCTTTCTTT. Translating it yields CASSLGENTEAFF.